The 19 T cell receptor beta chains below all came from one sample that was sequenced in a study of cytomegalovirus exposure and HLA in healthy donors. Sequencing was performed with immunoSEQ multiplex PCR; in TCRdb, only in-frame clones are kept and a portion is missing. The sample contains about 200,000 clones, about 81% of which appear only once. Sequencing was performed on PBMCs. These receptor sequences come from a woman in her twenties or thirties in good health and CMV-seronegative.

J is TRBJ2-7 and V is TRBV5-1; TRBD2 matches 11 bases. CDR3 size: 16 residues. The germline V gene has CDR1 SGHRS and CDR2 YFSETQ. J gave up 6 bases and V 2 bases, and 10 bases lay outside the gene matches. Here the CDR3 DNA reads TGCGCCAGCAGCTTCCTAGCGGGAGGTCCCTCGGGCGAGCAGTACTTC. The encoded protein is CASSFLAGGPSGEQYF. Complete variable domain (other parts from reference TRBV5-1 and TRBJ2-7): KAGVTQTPRYLIKTRGQQVTLSCSPISGHRSVSWYQQTPGQGLQFLFEYFSETQRNKGNFPGRFSGRQFSNSRSEMNVSTLELGDSALYLCASSFLAGGPSGEQYFGPGTRLTVT.

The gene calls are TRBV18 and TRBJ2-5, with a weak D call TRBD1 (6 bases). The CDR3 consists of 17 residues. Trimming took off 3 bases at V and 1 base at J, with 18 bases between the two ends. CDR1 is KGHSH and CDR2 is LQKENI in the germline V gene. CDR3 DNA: TGTGCCAGCTCACCGGTAATAGCCAGGGGCTTCCAAGAGACCCAGTACTTC. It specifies CASSPVIARGFQETQYF.

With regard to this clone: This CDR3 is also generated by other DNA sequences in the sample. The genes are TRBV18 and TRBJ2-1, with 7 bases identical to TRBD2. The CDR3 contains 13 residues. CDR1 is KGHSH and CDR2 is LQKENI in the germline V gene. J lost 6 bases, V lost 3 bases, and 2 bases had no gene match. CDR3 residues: CASSPAGVNEQFF. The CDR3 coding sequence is TGTGCCAGCTCACCGGCGGGAGTCAATGAGCAGTTCTTC.

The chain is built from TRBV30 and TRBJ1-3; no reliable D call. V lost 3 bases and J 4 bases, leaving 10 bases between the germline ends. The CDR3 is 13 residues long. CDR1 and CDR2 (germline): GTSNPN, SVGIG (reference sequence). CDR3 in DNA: TGTGCCTGGAGCGCGGGCGGGGGAAACACCATATATTTT. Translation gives CAWSAGGGNTIYF.

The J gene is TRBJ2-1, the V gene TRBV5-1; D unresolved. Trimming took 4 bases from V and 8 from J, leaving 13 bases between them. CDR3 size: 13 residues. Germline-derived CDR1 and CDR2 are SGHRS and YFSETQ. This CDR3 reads CASSLLSEDEQFF. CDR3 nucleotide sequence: TGCGCCAGCAGCCTCTTGTCCGAGGATGAGCAGTTCTTC.

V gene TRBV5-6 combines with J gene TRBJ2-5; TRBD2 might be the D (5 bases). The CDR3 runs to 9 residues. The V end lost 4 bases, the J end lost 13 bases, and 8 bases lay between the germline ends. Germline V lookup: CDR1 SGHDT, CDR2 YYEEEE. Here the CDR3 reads CASSLGLYF. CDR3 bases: TGTGCCAGCAGCCTAGGACTGTACTTC.

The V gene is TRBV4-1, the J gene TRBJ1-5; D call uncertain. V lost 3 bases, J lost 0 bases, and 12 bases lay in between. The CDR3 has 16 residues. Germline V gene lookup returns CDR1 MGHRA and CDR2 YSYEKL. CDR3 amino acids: CASSQESFHSNQPQHF. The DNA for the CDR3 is TGCGCCAGCAGCCAGGAGAGCTTTCATAGCAATCAGCCCCAGCATTTT.

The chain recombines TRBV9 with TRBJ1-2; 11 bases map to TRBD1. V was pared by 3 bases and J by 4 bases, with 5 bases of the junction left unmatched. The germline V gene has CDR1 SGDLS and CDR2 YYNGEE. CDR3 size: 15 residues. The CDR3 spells CASSGGQGVVYGYTF. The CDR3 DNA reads TGTGCCAGCAGCGGGGGACAGGGGGTTGTCTATGGCTACACCTTC.

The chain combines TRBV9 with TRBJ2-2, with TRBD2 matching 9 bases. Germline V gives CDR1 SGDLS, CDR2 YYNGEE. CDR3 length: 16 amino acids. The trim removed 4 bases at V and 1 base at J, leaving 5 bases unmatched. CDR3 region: CASSTQRGENTGELFF. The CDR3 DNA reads TGTGCCAGCAGCACCCAGCGGGGGGAGAACACCGGGGAGCTGTTTTTT.

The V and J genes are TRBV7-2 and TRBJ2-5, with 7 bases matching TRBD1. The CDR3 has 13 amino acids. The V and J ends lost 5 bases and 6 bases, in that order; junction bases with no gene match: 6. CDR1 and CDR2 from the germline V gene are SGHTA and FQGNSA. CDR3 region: CASSPVGQQTQYF. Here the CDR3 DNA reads TGTGCCAGCAGCCCAGTGGGACAGCAGACCCAGTACTTC. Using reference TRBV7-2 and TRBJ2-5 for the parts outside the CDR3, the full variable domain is GAGVSQSPSNKVTEKGKDVELRCDPISGHTALYWYRQSLGQGLEFLIYFQGNSAPDKSGLPSDRFSAERTGGSVSTLTIQRTQQEDSAVYLCASSPVGQQTQYFGPGTRLLVL.

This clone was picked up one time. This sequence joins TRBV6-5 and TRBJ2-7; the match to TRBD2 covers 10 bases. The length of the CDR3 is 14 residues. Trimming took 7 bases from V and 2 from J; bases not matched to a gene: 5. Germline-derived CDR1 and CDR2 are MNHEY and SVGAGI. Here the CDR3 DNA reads TGTGCCAGCACCGAAGGGACTAGCGCCTACGAGCAGTACTTC. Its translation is CASTEGTSAYEQYF.

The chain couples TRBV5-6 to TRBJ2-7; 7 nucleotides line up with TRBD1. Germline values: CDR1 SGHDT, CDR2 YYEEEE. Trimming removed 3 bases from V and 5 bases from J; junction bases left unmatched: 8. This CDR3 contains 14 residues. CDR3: CASSSRKGANEQYF. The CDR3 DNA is TGTGCCAGCAGCTCACGGAAGGGGGCGAACGAGCAGTACTTC.

Here the CDR3 DNA reads TGCAGCGTTGAGGATGACAGGGGGCCGGAGGGCGAGCAGTACTTC. Its translation is CSVEDDRGPEGEQYF. This chain uses TRBV29-1 with TRBJ2-7; 10 bases are a match to TRBD1. Germline V CDR1 and CDR2: SQVTM, ANQGSEA. There are 15 residues in the CDR3. Trimming cost V 3 bases and J 6 bases; bases outside gene matches: 11.

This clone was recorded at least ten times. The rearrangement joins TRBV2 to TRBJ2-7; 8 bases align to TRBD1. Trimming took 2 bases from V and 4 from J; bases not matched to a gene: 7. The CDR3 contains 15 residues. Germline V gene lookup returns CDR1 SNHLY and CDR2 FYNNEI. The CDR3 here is CASSERGQVPYEQYF. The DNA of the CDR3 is TGTGCCAGCAGTGAAAGGGGACAGGTGCCATACGAGCAGTACTTC.

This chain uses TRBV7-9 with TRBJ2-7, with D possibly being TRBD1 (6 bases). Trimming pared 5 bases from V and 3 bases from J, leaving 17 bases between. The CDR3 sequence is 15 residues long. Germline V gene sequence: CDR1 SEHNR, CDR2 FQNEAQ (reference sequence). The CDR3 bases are TGTGCCAGCAGCCTAAACAGGGTTCAAGTCTACGAGCAGTACTTC. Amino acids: CASSLNRVQVYEQYF. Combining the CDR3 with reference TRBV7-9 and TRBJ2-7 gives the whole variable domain DTGVSQNPRHKITKRGQNVTFRCDPISEHNRLYWYRQTLGQGPEFLTYFQNEAQLEKSRLLSDRFSAERPKGSFSTLEIQRTEQGDSAMYLCASSLNRVQVYEQYFGPGTRLTVT.

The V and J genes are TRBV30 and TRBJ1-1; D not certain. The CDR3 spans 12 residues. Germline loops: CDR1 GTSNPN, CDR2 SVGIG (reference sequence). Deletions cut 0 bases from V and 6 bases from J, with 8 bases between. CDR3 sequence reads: CAWSVTRPEAFF. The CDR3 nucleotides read TGTGCCTGGAGTGTTACGAGGCCTGAAGCTTTCTTT. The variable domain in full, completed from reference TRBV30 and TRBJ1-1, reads SQTIHQWPATLVQPVGSPLSLECTVEGTSNPNLYWYRQAAGRGLQLLFYSVGIGQISSEVPQNLSASRPQDRQFILSSKKLLLSDSGFYLCAWSVTRPEAFFGQGTRLTVV.

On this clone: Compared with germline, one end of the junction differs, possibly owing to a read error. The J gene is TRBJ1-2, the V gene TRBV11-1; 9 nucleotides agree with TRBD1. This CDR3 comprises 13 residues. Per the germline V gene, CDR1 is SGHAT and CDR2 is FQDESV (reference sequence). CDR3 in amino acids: CASSYFRDRDLYF. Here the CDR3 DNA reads TGTGCCAGCAGCTACTTCCGGGACAGGGACCTATACTTC.

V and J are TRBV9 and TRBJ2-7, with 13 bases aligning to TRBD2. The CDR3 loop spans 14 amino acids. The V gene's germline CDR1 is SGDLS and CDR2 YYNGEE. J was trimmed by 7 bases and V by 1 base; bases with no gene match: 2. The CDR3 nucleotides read TGTGCCAGCAGCGTAACGGGACTAGCGGGGGAGCAGTACTTC. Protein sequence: CASSVTGLAGEQYF.

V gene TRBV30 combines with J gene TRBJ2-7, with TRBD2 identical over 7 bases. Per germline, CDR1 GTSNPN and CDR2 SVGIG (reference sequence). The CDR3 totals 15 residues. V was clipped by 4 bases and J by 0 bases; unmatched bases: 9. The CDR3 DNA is TGTGCCTGGACGCCCCGGCGGGGGATCTCCTACGAGCAGTACTTC. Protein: CAWTPRRGISYEQYF.